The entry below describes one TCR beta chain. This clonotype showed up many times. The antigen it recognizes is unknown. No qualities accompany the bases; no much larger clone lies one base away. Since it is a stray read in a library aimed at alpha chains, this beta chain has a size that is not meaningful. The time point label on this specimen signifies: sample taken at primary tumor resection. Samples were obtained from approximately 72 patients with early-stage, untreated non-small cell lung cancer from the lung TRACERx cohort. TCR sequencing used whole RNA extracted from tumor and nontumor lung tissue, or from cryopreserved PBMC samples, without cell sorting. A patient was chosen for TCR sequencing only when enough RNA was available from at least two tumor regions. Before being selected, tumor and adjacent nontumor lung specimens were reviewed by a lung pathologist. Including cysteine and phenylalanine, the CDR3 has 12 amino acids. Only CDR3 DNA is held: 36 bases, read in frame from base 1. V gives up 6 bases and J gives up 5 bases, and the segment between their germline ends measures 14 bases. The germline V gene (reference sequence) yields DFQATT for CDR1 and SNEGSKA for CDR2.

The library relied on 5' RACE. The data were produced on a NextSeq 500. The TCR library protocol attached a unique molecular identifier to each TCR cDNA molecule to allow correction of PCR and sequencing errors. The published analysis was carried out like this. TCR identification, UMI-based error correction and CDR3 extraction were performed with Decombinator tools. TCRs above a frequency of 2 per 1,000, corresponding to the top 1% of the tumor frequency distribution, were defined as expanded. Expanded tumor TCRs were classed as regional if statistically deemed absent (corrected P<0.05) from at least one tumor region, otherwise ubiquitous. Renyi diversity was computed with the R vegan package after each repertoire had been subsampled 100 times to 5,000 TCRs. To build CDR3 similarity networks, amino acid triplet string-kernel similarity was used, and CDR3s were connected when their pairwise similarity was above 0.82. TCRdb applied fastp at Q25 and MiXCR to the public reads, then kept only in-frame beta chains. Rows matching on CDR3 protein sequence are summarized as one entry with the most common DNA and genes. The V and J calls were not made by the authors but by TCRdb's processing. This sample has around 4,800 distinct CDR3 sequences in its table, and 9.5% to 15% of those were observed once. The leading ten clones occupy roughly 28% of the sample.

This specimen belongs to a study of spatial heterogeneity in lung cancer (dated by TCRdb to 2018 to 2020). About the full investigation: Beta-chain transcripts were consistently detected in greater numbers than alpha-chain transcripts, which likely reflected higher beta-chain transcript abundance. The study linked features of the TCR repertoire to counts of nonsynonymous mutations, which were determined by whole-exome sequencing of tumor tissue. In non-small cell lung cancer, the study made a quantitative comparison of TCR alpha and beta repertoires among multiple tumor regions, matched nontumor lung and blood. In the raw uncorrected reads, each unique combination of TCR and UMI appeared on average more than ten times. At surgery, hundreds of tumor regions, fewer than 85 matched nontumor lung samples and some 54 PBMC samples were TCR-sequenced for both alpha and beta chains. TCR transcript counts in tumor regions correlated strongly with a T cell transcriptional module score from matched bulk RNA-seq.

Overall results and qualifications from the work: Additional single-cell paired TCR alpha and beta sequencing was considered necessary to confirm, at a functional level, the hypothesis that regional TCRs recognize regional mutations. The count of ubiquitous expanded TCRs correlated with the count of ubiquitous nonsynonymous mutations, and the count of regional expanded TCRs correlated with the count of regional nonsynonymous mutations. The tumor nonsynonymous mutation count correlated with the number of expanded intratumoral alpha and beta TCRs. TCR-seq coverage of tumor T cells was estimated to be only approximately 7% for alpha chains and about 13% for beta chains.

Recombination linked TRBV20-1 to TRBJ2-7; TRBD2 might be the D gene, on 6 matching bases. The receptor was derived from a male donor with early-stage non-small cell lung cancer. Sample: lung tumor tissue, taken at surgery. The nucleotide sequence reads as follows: TGCAGTGCCTCAAGCGGGTTCGACGAGCAGTACTTC. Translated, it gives CSASSGFDEQYF.